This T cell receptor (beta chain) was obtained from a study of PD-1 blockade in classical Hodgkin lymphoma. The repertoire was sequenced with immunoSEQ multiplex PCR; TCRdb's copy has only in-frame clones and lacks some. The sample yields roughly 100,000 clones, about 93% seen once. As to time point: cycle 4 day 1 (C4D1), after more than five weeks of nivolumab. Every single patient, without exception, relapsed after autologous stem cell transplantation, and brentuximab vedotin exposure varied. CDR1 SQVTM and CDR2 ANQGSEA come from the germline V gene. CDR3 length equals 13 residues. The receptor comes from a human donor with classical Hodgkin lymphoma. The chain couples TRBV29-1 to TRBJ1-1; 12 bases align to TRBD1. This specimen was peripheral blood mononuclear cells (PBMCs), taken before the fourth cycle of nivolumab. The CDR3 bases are TGCGGGGGGACAGGGGGCATGAACACTGAAGCTTTCTTT. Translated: CGGTGGMNTEAFF.